This T cell receptor (beta chain) originates from a study of immune cell composition in non-small cell lung cancer. Study at large: Most cases were lung adenocarcinoma or squamous cell carcinoma.

The sample holds a few counts of this clone. Normal lung sampling was at least 3 cm from the tumour, as distant as possible. DNA was extracted from unsorted cell suspensions stored frozen. Assay used: immunoSEQ multiplex PCR; TCRdb lists only in-frame clones, some missing. This table has roughly 740 clones, roughly 78% appearing once. Germline CDR1 is MGHRA and CDR2 is YSYEKL. Trimming took off 0 bases at V and 0 bases at J, with 20 bases between the two ends. The CDR3 consists of 19 residues. Sequencing was done on a sample of non-adjacent lung tissue. The chain joins TRBV4-1 to TRBJ1-1; possible D gene TRBD1, 5 bases. This TCR came from a human donor with non-small cell lung cancer. This chain's CDR3 is CASSQDHTLWDRLNTEAFF. CDR3 in DNA: TGCGCCAGCAGCCAAGATCATACGCTTTGGGACCGATTGAACACTGAAGCTTTCTTT.